A selection of T cell receptor beta chains follows, all from one sample in a study of long-term antiretroviral therapy in people with HIV. Sequencing was performed with immunoSEQ multiplex PCR; in TCRdb, only in-frame clones are kept and a portion is missing. The sample holds some 23,000 clones; over 85% are singletons and the top ten take more than 8%. This material consisted of unsorted PBMCs, taken 7.6 years after starting antiretroviral therapy. The receptors here all came from a woman in her thirties or forties with HIV. CDR3s include the opening cysteine and the closing phenylalanine or tryptophan. The D gene is left open where the match is weak. A clone size is listed for some rows: how often the clone was seen (once, few, many), or a class if it is expanded.

>TRBD1|TRBJ2-2|TRBV10-3|NA
TGTGCCATCAGCCCGGGACAGGGAGCCGGGGAGCTGTTTTTT
CAISPGQGAGELFF
>NA|TRBJ1-4|TRBV7-9|NA
TGTGCCAGCAGCTTAGCACAGGGTTTGAGGGAAAAACTGTTTTTT
CASSLAQGLREKLFF
>NA|TRBJ2-5|TRBV30|NA
TGTGCCTGGAGCCCGGGAACCCGGGAGACCCAGTACTTC
CAWSPGTRETQYF
>TRBD1|TRBJ2-7|TRBV5-5|NA
TGTGCCAGCAGCCGGACAGGGAACTCCTACGAGCAGTACTTC
CASSRTGNSYEQYF
>NA|TRBJ2-7|TRBV10-3|NA
TGTGCCGTTGGGAAAAGCTACGAGCAGTACTTC
CAVGKSYEQYF
>NA|TRBJ1-2|TRBV2|NA
TGTGCCAGCAGTTTTGGGGGGGGCAGCTATGGCTACACCTTC
CASSFGGGSYGYTF
>TRBD2|TRBJ2-3|TRBV5-4|NA
TGTGCCAGCAGCTCAAGAGCGGGGGTTAGCACAGATACGCAGTATTTT
CASSSRAGVSTDTQYF
>NA|TRBJ2-7|TRBV28|NA
TGTGCCAGCTCCAGGGGGGGGCTCTACGAGCAGTACTTC
CASSRGGLYEQYF
>TRBD2|TRBJ2-7|TRBV4-1|NA
TGCGCCAGCAGCCGAGGACAGAGCGGGGGGGTCTACGAGCAGTACTTC
CASSRGQSGGVYEQYF
>TRBD2|TRBJ2-2|TRBV4-3|NA
TGCGCCAGCAGCCAGACTCTTAGCGGGGGGGCTCCCACCGGGGAGCTGTTTTTT
CASSQTLSGGAPTGELFF
>NA|TRBJ1-2|TRBV9|few
TGTGCCAGCAGCGTCGGCCCGAGCTACAACTATGGCTACACCTTC
CASSVGPSYNYGYTF
>TRBD2|TRBJ2-2|TRBV5-1|NA
TGCGCCAGCAGCGTACGGGGGGACACCGGGGAGCTGTTTTTT
CASSVRGDTGELFF
>NA|TRBJ2-1|TRBV9|NA
TGTGCCAGCAGCGTAGGGGTAGGAGGAAACAATGAGCAGTTCTTC
CASSVGVGGNNEQFF
>TRBD2|TRBJ2-5|TRBV2|NA
TGTGCCAGCAGTGAAGCTAGGACTAGCGGGAGACAAGAGACCCAGTACTTC
CASSEARTSGRQETQYF
>NA|TRBJ2-1|TRBV25-1|NA
TGTGCCACCCGAGGGGGGCCACATGAGCAGTTCTTC
CATRGGPHEQFF
>TRBD1|TRBJ2-7|TRBV29-1|once
TGCAGCGTTGGGTCCGGGGACAGGGGTCACGAGCAGTACTTC
CSVGSGDRGHEQYF
>NA|TRBJ1-1|TRBV30|NA
TGTGCCTGGAGTGTACTAGGCAGATCCTACACTGAAGCTTTCTTT
CAWSVLGRSYTEAFF
>NA|TRBJ1-1|TRBV7-9|NA
TGTGCCAGCAGCCCGCAGGGGTCTGAAGCTTTCTTT
CASSPQGSEAFF
>TRBD1|TRBJ1-1|TRBV5-1|NA
TGCGCCAGCAGCTGGGGGGCAGGGGGGGCTGAAGCTTTCTTT
CASSWGAGGAEAFF
>TRBD2|TRBJ2-5|TRBV7-9|NA
TGTGCCAGCAGGAGGACTAGCGGGGGGCAAGAGACCCAGTACTTC
CASRRTSGGQETQYF
>NA|TRBJ1-1|TRBV14|NA
TGTGCCAGCAGCCTTCAGGGACCACTCGAGGTTTTCTTT
CASSLQGPLEVFF
>NA|TRBJ1-1|TRBV5-5|once
TGTGCCAGCAGCTTGGAATCGGGCCTGGGAGCTTTCTTT
CASSLESGLGAFF
>NA|TRBJ1-2|TRBV4-2|NA
TGTGCCAGCAGCCCCCGGGACACTTCTAACTATGGCTACACCTTC
CASSPRDTSNYGYTF
>NA|TRBJ1-3|TRBV9|NA
TGTGCCAGCAGTACGGTGCCAGGCGGCGGCACCATATATTTT
CASSTVPGGGTIYF
>NA|TRBJ1-1|TRBV7-2|NA
TGTGCCAGCAGCCAGGGCGTTTTCGGGTCGAACACTGAAGCTTTCTTT
CASSQGVFGSNTEAFF
>NA|TRBJ2-3|TRBV7-9|NA
TGTGCCCCCGGGGTAGGCCGACCAGATACGCAGTATTTT
CAPGVGRPDTQYF
>NA|TRBJ1-2|TRBV6-6|NA
TGTGCCAGCAGCCACCCCGGGACTGGGGACTATGGCTACACCTTC
CASSHPGTGDYGYTF